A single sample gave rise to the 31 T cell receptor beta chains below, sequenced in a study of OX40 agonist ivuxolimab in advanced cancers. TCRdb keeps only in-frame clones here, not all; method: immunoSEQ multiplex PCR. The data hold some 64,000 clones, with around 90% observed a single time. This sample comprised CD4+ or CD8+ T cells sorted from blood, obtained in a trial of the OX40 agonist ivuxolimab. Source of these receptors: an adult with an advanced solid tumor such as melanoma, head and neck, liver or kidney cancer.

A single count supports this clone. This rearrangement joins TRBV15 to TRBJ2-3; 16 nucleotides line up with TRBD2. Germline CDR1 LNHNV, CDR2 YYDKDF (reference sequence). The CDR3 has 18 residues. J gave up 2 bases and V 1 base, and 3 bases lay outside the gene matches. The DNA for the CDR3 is TGTGCCACCAGCAGAGCAGGGACTAGCGGGAGGGTCACAGATACGCAGTATTTT. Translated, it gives CATSRAGTSGRVTDTQYF. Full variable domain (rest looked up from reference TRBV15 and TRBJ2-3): DAMVIQNPRYQVTQFGKPVTLSCSQTLNHNVMYWYQQKSSQAPKLLFHYYDKDFNNEADTPDNFQSRRPNTSFCFLDIRSPGLGDTAMYLCATSRAGTSGRVTDTQYFGPGTRLTVL.

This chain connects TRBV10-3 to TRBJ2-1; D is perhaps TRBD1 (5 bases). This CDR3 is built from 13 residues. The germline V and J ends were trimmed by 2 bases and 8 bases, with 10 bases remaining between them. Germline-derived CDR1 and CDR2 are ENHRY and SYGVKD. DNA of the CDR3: TGTGCCATCAGTGAGGGTCAGGGATATGAGCAGTTCTTC. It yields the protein CAISEGQGYEQFF.

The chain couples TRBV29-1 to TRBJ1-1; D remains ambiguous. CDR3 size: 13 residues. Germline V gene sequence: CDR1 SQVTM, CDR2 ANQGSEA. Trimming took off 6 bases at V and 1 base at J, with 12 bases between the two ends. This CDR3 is CSVPGWGNTEAFF. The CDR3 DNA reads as TGCAGCGTCCCCGGATGGGGGAACACTGAAGCTTTCTTT.

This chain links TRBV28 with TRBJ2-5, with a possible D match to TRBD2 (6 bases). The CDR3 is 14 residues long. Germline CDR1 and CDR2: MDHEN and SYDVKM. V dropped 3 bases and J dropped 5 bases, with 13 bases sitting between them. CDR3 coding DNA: TGTGCCAGCAGTTTGGGCGGGATCGAGGAGACCCAGTACTTC. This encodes CASSLGGIEETQYF.

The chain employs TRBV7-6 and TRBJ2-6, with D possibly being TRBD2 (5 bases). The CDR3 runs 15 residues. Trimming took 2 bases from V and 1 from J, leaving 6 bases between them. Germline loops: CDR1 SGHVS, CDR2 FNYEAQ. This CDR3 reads CASSLTGSGANVLTF. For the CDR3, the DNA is TGTGCCAGCAGCTTAACGGGGTCTGGGGCCAACGTCCTGACTTTC.

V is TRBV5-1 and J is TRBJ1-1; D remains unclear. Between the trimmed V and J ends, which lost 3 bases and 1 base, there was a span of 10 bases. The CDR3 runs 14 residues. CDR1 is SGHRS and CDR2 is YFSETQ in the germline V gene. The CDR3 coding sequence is TGCGCCAGCAGCTCTTACTCAAGGAACACTGAAGCTTTCTTT. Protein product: CASSSYSRNTEAFF.

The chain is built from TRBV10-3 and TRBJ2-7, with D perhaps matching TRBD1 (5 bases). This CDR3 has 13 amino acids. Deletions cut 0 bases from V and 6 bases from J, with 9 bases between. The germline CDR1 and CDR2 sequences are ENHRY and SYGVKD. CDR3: CAISESGQGEQYF. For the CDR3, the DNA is TGTGCCATCAGTGAGTCGGGGCAAGGCGAGCAGTACTTC.

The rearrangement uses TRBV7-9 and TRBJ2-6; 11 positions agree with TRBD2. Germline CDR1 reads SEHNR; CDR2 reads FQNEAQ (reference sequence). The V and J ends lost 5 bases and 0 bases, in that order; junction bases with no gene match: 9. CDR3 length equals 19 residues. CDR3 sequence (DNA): TGTGCCAGCAGCATCACACTAGCGGGAGTTACCTCTGGGGCCAACGTCCTGACTTTC. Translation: CASSITLAGVTSGANVLTF.

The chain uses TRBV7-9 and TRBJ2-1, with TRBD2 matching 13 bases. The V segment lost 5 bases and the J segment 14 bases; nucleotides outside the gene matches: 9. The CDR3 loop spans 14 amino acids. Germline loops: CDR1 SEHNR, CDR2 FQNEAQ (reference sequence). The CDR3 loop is CASSLGLAGEEKFF. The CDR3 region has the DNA TGTGCCAGCAGCCTTGGACTAGCGGGAGAAGAGAAGTTCTTC.

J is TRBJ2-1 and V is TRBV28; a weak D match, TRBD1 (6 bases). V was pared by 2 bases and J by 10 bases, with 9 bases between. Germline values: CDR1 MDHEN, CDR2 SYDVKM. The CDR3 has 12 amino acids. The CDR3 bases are TGTGCCAGCAGTTTACGGCAGGGGGAGCAGTTCTTC. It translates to CASSLRQGEQFF.

CDR3 nucleotide sequence: TGTGCCAGCACCCTAAGGGGGCGCAACTATGGCTACACCTTC. It translates to CASTLRGRNYGYTF. The chain couples TRBV28 to TRBJ1-2; 7 bases align to TRBD1. The junction had 7 bases not matched to a gene; V was cut back by 7 bases and J by 2 bases. The CDR3 consists of 14 residues. Germline V gives CDR1 MDHEN, CDR2 SYDVKM.

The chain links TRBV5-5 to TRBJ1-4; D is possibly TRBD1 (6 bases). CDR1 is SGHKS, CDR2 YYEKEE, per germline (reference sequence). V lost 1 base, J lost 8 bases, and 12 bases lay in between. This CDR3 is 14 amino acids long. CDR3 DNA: TGTGCCAGCAGCTTGTTACAGGGAGGGGAAAAACTGTTTTTT. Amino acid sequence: CASSLLQGGEKLFF.

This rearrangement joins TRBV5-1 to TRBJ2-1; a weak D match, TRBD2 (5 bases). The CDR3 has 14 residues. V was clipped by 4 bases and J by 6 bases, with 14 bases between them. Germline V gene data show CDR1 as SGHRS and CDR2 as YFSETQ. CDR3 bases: TGCGCCAGCAGCCTAGGGCTAGCACTCAATGAGCAGTTCTTC. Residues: CASSLGLALNEQFF.

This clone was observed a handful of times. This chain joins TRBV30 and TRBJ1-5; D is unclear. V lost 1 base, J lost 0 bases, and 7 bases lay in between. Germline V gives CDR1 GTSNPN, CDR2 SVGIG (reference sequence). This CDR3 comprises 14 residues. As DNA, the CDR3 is TGTGCCTGGAGTGACAGAGCTAGCAATCAGCCCCAGCATTTT. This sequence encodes CAWSDRASNQPQHF.

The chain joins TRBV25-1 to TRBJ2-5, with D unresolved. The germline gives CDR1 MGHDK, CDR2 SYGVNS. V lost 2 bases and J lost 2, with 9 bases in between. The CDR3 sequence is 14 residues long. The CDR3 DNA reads TGTGCCAGCAGTGAACCGGTTCCTCAAGAGACCCAGTACTTC. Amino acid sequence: CASSEPVPQETQYF.

DNA of the CDR3: TGTGCCAGTAGTCCTCGGTTGTACACAGATACGCAGTATTTT. Translation gives CASSPRLYTDTQYF. This chain connects TRBV19 to TRBJ2-3; no firm D call. Germline V gene lookup returns CDR1 LNHDA and CDR2 SQIVND (reference sequence). Trimming removed 5 bases at V and 2 bases at J, with 11 bases between. CDR3 length equals 14 residues.

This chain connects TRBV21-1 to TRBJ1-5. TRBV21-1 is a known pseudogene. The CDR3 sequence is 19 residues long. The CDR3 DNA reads TGTGCCAGCAGCCTTCCCCGAGGACCAAGTAGTATTAGCAATCAGCCCCAGCATTTT. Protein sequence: CASSLPRGPSSISNQPQHF.

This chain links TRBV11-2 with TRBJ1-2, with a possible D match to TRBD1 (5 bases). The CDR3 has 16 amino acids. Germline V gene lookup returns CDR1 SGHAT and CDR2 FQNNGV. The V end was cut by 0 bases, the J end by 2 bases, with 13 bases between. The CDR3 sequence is CASSLDSGFGNYGYTF. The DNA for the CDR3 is TGTGCCAGCAGCTTAGATTCAGGGTTTGGGAACTATGGCTACACCTTC. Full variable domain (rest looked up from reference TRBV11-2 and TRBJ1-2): EAGVAQSPRYKIIEKRQSVAFWCNPISGHATLYWYQQILGQGPKLLIQFQNNGVVDDSQLPKDRFSAERLKGVDSTLKIQPAKLEDSAVYLCASSLDSGFGNYGYTFGSGTRLTVV.

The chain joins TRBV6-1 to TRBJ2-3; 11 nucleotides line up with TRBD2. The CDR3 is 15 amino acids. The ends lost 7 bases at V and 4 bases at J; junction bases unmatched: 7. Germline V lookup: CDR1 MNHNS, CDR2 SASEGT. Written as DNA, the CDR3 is TGTGCCAGCACGTCACTAGCGGGAGTGTCAGATACGCAGTATTTT. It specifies CASTSLAGVSDTQYF.

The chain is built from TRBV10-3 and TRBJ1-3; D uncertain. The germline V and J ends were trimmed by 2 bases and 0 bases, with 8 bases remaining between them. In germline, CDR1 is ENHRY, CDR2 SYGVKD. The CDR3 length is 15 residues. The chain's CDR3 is CAISEERSSGNTIYF. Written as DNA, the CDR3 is TGTGCCATCAGTGAGGAGCGGAGCTCTGGAAACACCATATATTTT.

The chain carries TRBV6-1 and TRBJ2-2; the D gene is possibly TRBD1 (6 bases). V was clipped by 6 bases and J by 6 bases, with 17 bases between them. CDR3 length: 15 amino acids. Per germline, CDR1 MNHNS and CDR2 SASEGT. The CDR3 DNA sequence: TGTGCCAGCAGAACGGGACACCTTCCCCCCGGGGAGCTGTTTTTT. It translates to CASRTGHLPPGELFF.

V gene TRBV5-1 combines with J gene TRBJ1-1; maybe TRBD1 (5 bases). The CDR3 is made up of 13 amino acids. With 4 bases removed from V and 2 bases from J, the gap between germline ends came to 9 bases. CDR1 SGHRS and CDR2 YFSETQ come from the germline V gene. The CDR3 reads CASSVGTNTEAFF. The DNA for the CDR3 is TGCGCCAGCAGCGTTGGGACCAACACTGAAGCTTTCTTT.

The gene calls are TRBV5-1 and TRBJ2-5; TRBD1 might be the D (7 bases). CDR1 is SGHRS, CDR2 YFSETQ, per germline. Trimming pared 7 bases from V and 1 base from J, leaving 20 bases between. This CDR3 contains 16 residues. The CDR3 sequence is CASRSTGTAGQETQYF. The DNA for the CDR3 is TGCGCCAGCCGGTCGACCGGGACAGCGGGCCAAGAGACCCAGTACTTC.

The chain's CDR3 is CASSLEGSSGGYNEQFF. In nucleotides, the CDR3 is TGTGCCAGCAGCTTGGAGGGCTCTAGCGGGGGCTACAATGAGCAGTTCTTC. The rearrangement links TRBV5-8 to TRBJ2-1, with 10 bases aligning to TRBD2. Looked up from germline, CDR1 is SGHTS and CDR2 is YDEGEE. CDR3 length: 17 amino acids. Unmatched junction bases numbered 6, after V lost 0 bases and J lost 3 bases.

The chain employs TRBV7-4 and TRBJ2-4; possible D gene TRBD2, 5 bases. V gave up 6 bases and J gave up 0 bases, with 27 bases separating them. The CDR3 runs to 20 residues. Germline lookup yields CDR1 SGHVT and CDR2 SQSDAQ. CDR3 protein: CASRFRVPHPAAIAKNIQYF. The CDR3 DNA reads TGTGCCAGCAGATTTAGGGTTCCCCATCCAGCGGCAATAGCCAAAAACATTCAGTACTTC.

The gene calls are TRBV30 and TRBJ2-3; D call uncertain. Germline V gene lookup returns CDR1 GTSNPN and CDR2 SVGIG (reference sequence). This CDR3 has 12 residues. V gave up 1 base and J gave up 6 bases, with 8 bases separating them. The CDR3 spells CAWSGQQDTQYF. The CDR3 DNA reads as TGTGCCTGGAGTGGCCAGCAGGATACGCAGTATTTT.

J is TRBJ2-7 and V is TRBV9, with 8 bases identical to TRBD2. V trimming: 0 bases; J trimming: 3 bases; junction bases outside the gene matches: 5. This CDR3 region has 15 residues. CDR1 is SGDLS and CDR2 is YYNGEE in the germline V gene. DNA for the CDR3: TGTGCCAGCAGCGTAGGGAGCGGGAGTTTCTACGAGCAGTACTTC. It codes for CASSVGSGSFYEQYF.

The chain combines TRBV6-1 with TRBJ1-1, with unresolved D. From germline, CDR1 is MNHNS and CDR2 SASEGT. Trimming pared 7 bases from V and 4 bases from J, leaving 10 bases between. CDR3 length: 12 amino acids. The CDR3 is CASNRGGTEAFF. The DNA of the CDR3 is TGTGCCAGCAATCGGGGAGGCACTGAAGCTTTCTTT.

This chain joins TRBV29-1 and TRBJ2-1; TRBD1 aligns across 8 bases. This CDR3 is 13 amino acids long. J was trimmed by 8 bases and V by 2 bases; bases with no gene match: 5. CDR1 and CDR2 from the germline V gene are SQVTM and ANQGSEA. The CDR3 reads CSVEQGALDEQFF. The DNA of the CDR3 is TGCAGCGTTGAACAGGGGGCGCTGGATGAGCAGTTCTTC.

The CDR3 DNA is TGTGCCTGGAGTCCTTCCGGGACAGGGGTGAACACTGAAGCTTTCTTT. Its translation: CAWSPSGTGVNTEAFF. The rearrangement uses TRBV30 and TRBJ1-1, with 10 bases identical to TRBD1. V shed 2 bases, J shed 0 bases, and the junction held 6 bases outside the gene matches. The CDR3 runs to 16 residues. CDR1 is GTSNPN, CDR2 SVGIG, per germline (reference sequence). Filled out from reference TRBV30 and TRBJ1-1, the complete variable domain reads SQTIHQWPATLVQPVGSPLSLECTVEGTSNPNLYWYRQAAGRGLQLLFYSVGIGQISSEVPQNLSASRPQDRQFILSSKKLLLSDSGFYLCAWSPSGTGVNTEAFFGQGTRLTVV.

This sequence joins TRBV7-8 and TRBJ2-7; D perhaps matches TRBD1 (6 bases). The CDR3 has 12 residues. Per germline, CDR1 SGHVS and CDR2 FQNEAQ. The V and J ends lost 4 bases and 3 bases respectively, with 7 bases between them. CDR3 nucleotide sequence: TGTGCCAGCAGCTCGACAGGCTACGAGCAGTACTTC. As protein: CASSSTGYEQYF.